Presented here are 19 T cell receptor beta chains from one specimen sequenced in a study of T cell responses to AZD1222 COVID-19 vaccine. Data came from immunoSEQ multiplex PCR; TCRdb stores just in-frame clones and leaves some out. The sample includes some 170,000 clones, roughly 93% of them seen just once. The sequenced sample was peripheral blood, obtained 28 days after the second dose of the MenACWY control vaccine. The receptors derive from an adult who received the MenACWY meningococcal vaccine as a control.

V is TRBV25-1 and J is TRBJ1-2, with D unclear. The CDR3 totals 14 residues. V was trimmed by 3 bases and J by 0 bases, leaving 8 bases between them. Germline-derived CDR1 and CDR2 are MGHDK and SYGVNS. CDR3 residues: CASSEDGSNYGYTF. In DNA, the CDR3 is TGTGCCAGCAGTGAGGACGGATCTAACTATGGCTACACCTTC.

The rearrangement joins TRBV7-9 to TRBJ1-2; the D is unclear. Germline CDR1 reads SEHNR; CDR2 reads FQNEAQ (reference sequence). V gave up 1 base and J gave up 8 bases, with 11 bases separating them. The CDR3 consists of 13 residues. Here the CDR3 DNA reads TGTGCCAGCAGCTTAGAGGGCAGAAGCGGCTACACCTTC. Its protein is CASSLEGRSGYTF. Drawing the rest from reference TRBV7-9 and TRBJ1-2, the complete variable domain is DTGVSQNPRHKITKRGQNVTFRCDPISEHNRLYWYRQTLGQGPEFLTYFQNEAQLEKSRLLSDRFSAERPKGSFSTLEIQRTEQGDSAMYLCASSLEGRSGYTFGSGTRLTVV.

This chain uses TRBV5-4 with TRBJ2-7, with 10 bases that match TRBD2. The CDR3 runs to 14 residues. Germline V gene data show CDR1 as SGHNT and CDR2 as YYREEE (reference sequence). Trimming removed 4 bases from V and 2 bases from J; junction bases left unmatched: 3. The CDR3 DNA sequence: TGTGCCAGCAGCCGTACTAGCGGGACCTACGAGCAGTACTTC. Its protein is CASSRTSGTYEQYF. Combining the CDR3 with reference TRBV5-4 and TRBJ2-7 gives the whole variable domain ETGVTQSPTHLIKTRGQQVTLRCSSQSGHNTVSWYQQALGQGPQFIFQYYREEENGRGNFPPRFSGLQFPNYSSELNVNALELDDSALYLCASSRTSGTYEQYFGPGTRLTVT.

The chain is built from TRBV30 and TRBJ1-1; 8 nucleotides match TRBD1. The V and J ends lost 7 bases and 1 base, in that order; junction bases with no gene match: 14. The CDR3 spans 16 residues. Germline V gene sequence: CDR1 GTSNPN, CDR2 SVGIG (reference sequence). The CDR3 here is CAFSGARQGTNTEAFF. The CDR3 DNA reads TGTGCCTTTAGCGGGGCCCGACAGGGGACGAACACTGAAGCTTTCTTT.

The chain uses TRBV2 and TRBJ1-5, with 8 positions matching TRBD1. The J segment lost 7 bases and the V segment lost 4 bases, leaving 6 bases of the junction unmatched. CDR3 length: 14 amino acids. From germline, CDR1 is SNHLY and CDR2 FYNNEI. The CDR3 coding sequence is TGTGCCAGCAGTGCTGGGACAGGAGGACAGCCCCAGCATTTT. It yields the protein CASSAGTGGQPQHF.

This chain links TRBV24-1 with TRBJ2-5, with D perhaps TRBD1 (5 bases). Trimming left V 2 bases short and J 1 base short, with 13 bases between. This CDR3 is 16 amino acids long. Germline loops: CDR1 KGHDR, CDR2 SFDVKD. The CDR3 region is CATSDSETASQETQYF. The CDR3 bases are TGTGCCACCAGTGATTCGGAGACAGCTTCCCAAGAGACCCAGTACTTC.

The chain employs TRBV5-1 and TRBJ2-1; 15 bases are a match to TRBD2. The length of the CDR3 is 16 residues. V gave up 3 bases and J gave up 6 bases; unmatched junction bases: 4. Per germline, CDR1 SGHRS and CDR2 YFSETQ. CDR3 sequence (DNA): TGCGCCAGCAGCTGGGGACTAGCGGGGGGCTTCAATGAGCAGTTCTTC. It is translated as CASSWGLAGGFNEQFF.

The chain carries TRBV10-2 and TRBJ2-7, with D tentatively TRBD2 (7 bases). The germline gives CDR1 WSHSY, CDR2 SAAADI. The V gene lost 0 bases and the J gene lost 4 bases, with 19 bases spanning the gap. The CDR3 length is 17 residues. CDR3 amino acids: CASSESRGTGRVYEQYF. The CDR3 nucleotides are TGCGCCAGCAGTGAGTCGAGGGGAACAGGGAGGGTGTACGAGCAGTACTTC.

This sequence joins TRBV3-1 (or the pseudogene TRBV3-2) and TRBJ2-2, with 9 bases fitting TRBD2. The V gene's germline CDR1 is LGHDT and CDR2 YNNKEL (reference sequence). CDR3 length: 19 amino acids. Trimming cost V 6 bases and J 4 bases; bases outside gene matches: 18. CDR3 sequence: CASSFVVRRGGRPTGELFF. The CDR3 region has the DNA TGTGCCAGCAGTTTCGTCGTCCGGCGGGGGGGCCGACCCACCGGGGAGCTGTTTTTT.

This clone is a singleton in its sample. The chain combines TRBV28 with TRBJ2-4; 10 nucleotides match TRBD1. The CDR3 runs to 17 residues. After removal of 4 bases from V and 4 bases from J, the junction contained 10 bases not matched to a gene. The germline V gene has CDR1 MDHEN and CDR2 SYDVKM. The CDR3 spells CASSSGQGSVEKNIQYF. DNA for the CDR3: TGTGCCAGCAGTTCGGGACAGGGGTCGGTTGAAAAAAACATTCAGTACTTC.

The chain employs TRBV28 and TRBJ2-6; TRBD2 agrees at 8 bases. Trimming took 5 bases from V and 4 from J; bases not matched to a gene: 13. This CDR3 comprises 18 residues. Germline V CDR1 and CDR2: MDHEN, SYDVKM. The CDR3 nucleotides read TGTGCCAGCAGTCCCAGCGGGGACGGGACTAGGGGGGCCAACGTCCTGACTTTC. This codes for CASSPSGDGTRGANVLTF. The variable domain in full, with the rest retrieved from reference TRBV28 and TRBJ2-6, is DVKVTQSSRYLVKRTGEKVFLECVQDMDHENMFWYRQDPGLGLRLIYFSYDVKMKEKGDIPEGYSVSREKKERFSLILESASTNQTSMYLCASSPSGDGTRGANVLTFGAGSRLTVL.

The rearrangement joins TRBV3-1 (or the pseudogene TRBV3-2) to TRBJ1-6; the D is unclear. Germline lookup yields CDR1 LGHDT and CDR2 YNNKEL (reference sequence). Between the trimmed V and J ends, which lost 6 bases and 0 bases, there was a span of 6 bases. CDR3 length: 14 residues. As DNA, the CDR3 is TGTGCCAGCAGGGCGAGCTCCTATAATTCACCCCTCCACTTT. Translated, it gives CASRASSYNSPLHF.

The V gene is TRBV7-2, the J gene TRBJ1-6; D unresolved. Between the trimmed V and J ends, which lost 6 bases and 4 bases, there was a span of 10 bases. CDR3 length: 14 amino acids. Germline loops: CDR1 SGHTA, CDR2 FQGNSA. The CDR3 reads CASSSRDYNSPLHF. CDR3 nucleotide sequence: TGTGCCAGCAGTTCCCGAGATTATAATTCACCCCTCCACTTT.

The V gene is TRBV7-2, the J gene TRBJ1-4; 9 bases align to TRBD1. This CDR3 has 14 amino acids. Looked up from germline, CDR1 is SGHTA and CDR2 is FQGNSA. Unmatched junction bases numbered 4, after V lost 3 bases and J lost 8 bases. The CDR3, as DNA: TGTGCCAGCAGCTTCGGGACAGGGAAGGAAAAACTGTTTTTT. It codes for CASSFGTGKEKLFF.

The J gene is TRBJ1-3, the V gene TRBV30; a weak D match, TRBD1 (6 bases). V dropped 0 bases and J dropped 0 bases, with 9 bases sitting between them. Germline CDR1 reads GTSNPN; CDR2 reads SVGIG (reference sequence). CDR3 size: 15 residues. The CDR3 is CAWSVGGLSGNTIYF. CDR3 nucleotide sequence: TGTGCCTGGAGTGTCGGGGGGCTCTCTGGAAACACCATATATTTT.

The CDR3 nucleotides are TGCGCCAGCAGCCAAGATTGGCTGACTACCGGGGAGCTGTTTTTT. Protein: CASSQDWLTTGELFF. The rearrangement joins TRBV4-1 to TRBJ2-2; D not certain. Trimming stripped 0 bases from V and 5 bases from J, with 10 bases between. Per the germline V gene, CDR1 is MGHRA and CDR2 is YSYEKL. This CDR3 region has 15 residues.

The chain links TRBV5-5 to TRBJ1-6; a possible D gene is TRBD1 (5 bases). CDR1 and CDR2 from the germline V gene are SGHKS and YYEKEE (reference sequence). V lost 6 bases, J lost 6 bases, and 16 bases lay in between. The CDR3 has 15 residues. The CDR3 sequence is CASIGGLASNSPLHF. Written as DNA, the CDR3 is TGTGCCAGCATCGGGGGGTTGGCGTCTAATTCACCCCTCCACTTT. Based on the CDR3 plus reference TRBV5-5 and TRBJ1-6, the full variable domain is DAGVTQSPTHLIKTRGQQVTLRCSPISGHKSVSWYQQVLGQGPQFIFQYYEKEERGRGNFPDRFSARQFPNYSSELNVNALLLGDSALYLCASIGGLASNSPLHFGNGTRLTVT.

The V gene is TRBV3-1 (or the pseudogene TRBV3-2), the J gene TRBJ2-2, with TRBD2 matching over 11 bases. Trimming cost V 4 bases and J 2 bases; bases outside gene matches: 6. Germline V lookup: CDR1 LGHDT, CDR2 YNNKEL (reference sequence). This CDR3 region has 17 residues. The CDR3 DNA reads TGTGCCAGCAGCCCTCTAGCGGGGGGTCCCAACACCGGGGAGCTGTTTTTT. Its protein product is CASSPLAGGPNTGELFF.

The chain recombines TRBV10-2 with TRBJ1-1, with no clear D. The CDR3 consists of 15 residues. CDR1 is WSHSY, CDR2 SAAADI, per germline. The V and J ends lost 1 base and 1 base respectively, with 10 bases between them. The CDR3 reads CASSEWSGPNTEAFF. The CDR3 DNA reads TGCGCCAGCAGTGAGTGGTCAGGCCCGAACACTGAAGCTTTCTTT.